Listed here are 27 T cell receptor beta chains from one sample, sequenced in a study of T cell responses to AZD1222 COVID-19 vaccine. Produced via immunoSEQ multiplex PCR; TCRdb's table is partial and in-frame only. The sample has some 140,000 clones, 80% to 90% seen once. This sample comprised peripheral blood, obtained on day 0 of AZD1222 vaccination. These receptors were taken from an adult in good health.

Regarding this clone: The sample carries other DNA sequences with the same CDR3. This rearrangement joins TRBV6-5 to TRBJ2-1, with no clear D. V was pared by 4 bases and J by 7 bases, with 5 bases between. This CDR3 is built from 11 residues. Looked up from germline, CDR1 is MNHEY and CDR2 is SVGAGI. CDR3 region: CASSLGNEQFF. DNA for the CDR3: TGTGCCAGCAGTTTAGGGAATGAGCAGTTCTTC.

CDR3 region: CASSLSGDRINTIYF. CDR3 nucleotides: TGTGCCAGCAGTCTAAGTGGGGATCGGATAAACACCATATATTTT. V usage is TRBV6-5 and J usage is TRBJ1-3; D call uncertain. Germline CDR1 and CDR2: MNHEY and SVGAGI. Trimming removed 5 bases from V and 6 bases from J, with 17 bases in between. This CDR3 region has 15 residues.

This sequence joins TRBV7-8 and TRBJ1-5; D not certain. The germline V gene has CDR1 SGHVS and CDR2 FQNEAQ. V was shortened by 1 base and J by 6 bases, with 4 bases between the two germline ends. CDR3 size: 12 residues. The CDR3 DNA reads as TGTGCCAGCAGCTTAGAAGGTCAGCCCCAGCATTTT. Translated, it gives CASSLEGQPQHF.

There are a few counts of this clone. The chain joins TRBV19 to TRBJ1-5; 7 nucleotides match TRBD1. This CDR3 region has 18 residues. Trimming took 6 bases from V and 0 from J; bases not matched to a gene: 14. CDR1 and CDR2 (germline): LNHDA, SQIVND (reference sequence). The CDR3 DNA reads TGTGCCAGTAGCCGAAGAGTTGAGGGACAGTATAGCAATCAGCCCCAGCATTTT. Residues: CASSRRVEGQYSNQPQHF.

This clone is a singleton in its sample. The genes are TRBV12-3 or TRBV12-4 and TRBJ1-2; D not certain. This CDR3 region has 12 residues. V was cut by 5 bases and J by 4 bases, with 8 bases left in between. CDR3 nucleotides: TGTGCCAGCAGTGCCAGTTCCTATGGCTACACCTTC. Residues: CASSASSYGYTF.

This chain connects TRBV11-2 to TRBJ2-7, with TRBD2 matching over 9 bases. The CDR3 has 15 amino acids. V trimming: 3 bases; J trimming: 2 bases; junction bases outside the gene matches: 5. The germline CDR1 and CDR2 sequences are SGHAT and FQNNGV. The CDR3 DNA follows: TGTGCCAGCAGCTTGTTACCTAGCGGGGCCTACGAGCAGTACTTC. Encoded protein: CASSLLPSGAYEQYF.

This clone appeared a single time. This chain uses TRBV19 with TRBJ1-2, with a weak D call TRBD1 (5 bases). Germline V gene lookup returns CDR1 LNHDA and CDR2 SQIVND (reference sequence). This CDR3 region has 13 residues. Trimming shortened V by 5 bases and J by 4 bases, and 11 bases separated the two germline ends. The CDR3, as DNA: TGTGCCAGTAGTGATCAGGGTACCTATGGCTACACCTTC. Translating gives CASSDQGTYGYTF.

The rearrangement uses TRBV7-9 and TRBJ2-1; TRBD2 aligns across 7 bases. The V segment lost 3 bases and the J segment 5 bases; nucleotides outside the gene matches: 7. The CDR3 covers 15 residues. Germline CDR1 and CDR2: SEHNR and FQNEAQ (reference sequence). In DNA, the CDR3 is TGTGCCAGCAGCTTTACGGGGGGACCAGACAATGAGCAGTTCTTC. Protein product: CASSFTGGPDNEQFF.

In this sample, this clone turned up once. The V and J genes are TRBV6-2 or TRBV6-3 and TRBJ2-7; D call uncertain. Trimming stripped 3 bases from V and 0 bases from J, with 12 bases between. This CDR3 comprises 15 residues. Looked up from germline, CDR1 is MNHEY and CDR2 is SVGEGT. Here the CDR3 DNA reads TGTGCCAGCAGTTATAACCCTTTGAGCTCCTACGAGCAGTACTTC. As protein: CASSYNPLSSYEQYF.

This clone was recorded once. The gene calls are TRBV18 and TRBJ2-1; 16 bases agree with TRBD2. V shed 6 bases, J shed 9 bases, and the junction held 8 bases outside the gene matches. This CDR3 contains 16 residues. CDR1 is KGHSH, CDR2 LQKENI, per germline. DNA for the CDR3: TGTGCCAGCTCGCCGGGACTAGCGGGAGGGCCCAGTGAGCAGTTCTTC. This gives the protein CASSPGLAGGPSEQFF.

The gene calls are TRBV30 and TRBJ1-1, with no clear D. This CDR3 comprises 12 residues. V dropped 3 bases and J dropped 8 bases, with 13 bases sitting between them. Germline V gene lookup returns CDR1 GTSNPN and CDR2 SVGIG (reference sequence). CDR3 coding DNA: TGTGCCTGGAGCCCTACGTGGATGGAAGCTTTCTTT. Translation: CAWSPTWMEAFF.

The chain recombines TRBV4-1 with TRBJ1-5; D is ambiguous. CDR3 size: 14 residues. CDR1 is MGHRA, CDR2 YSYEKL, per germline. V dropped 2 bases and J dropped 4 bases, with 9 bases sitting between them. The CDR3 bases are TGCGCCAGCAGCCAAAGTTTGGGTAATCAGCCCCAGCATTTT. Its protein is CASSQSLGNQPQHF.

The chain couples TRBV18 to TRBJ2-4; no definite D call. The CDR3 contains 17 residues. CDR1 and CDR2 (germline): KGHSH, LQKENI. Trimming removed 2 bases at V and 0 bases at J, with 14 bases between. This CDR3 reads CASSPFSAVQAKNIQYF. The DNA for the CDR3 is TGTGCCAGCTCACCATTTTCCGCCGTCCAAGCCAAAAACATTCAGTACTTC.

The chain uses TRBV28 and TRBJ1-5; the D is unclear. The CDR3 has 15 residues. The V and J ends lost 3 bases and 6 bases respectively, with 15 bases between them. Germline CDR1 and CDR2: MDHEN and SYDVKM. CDR3 sequence reads: CASSFLGRGSQPQHF. For the CDR3, the DNA is TGTGCCAGCAGTTTTCTCGGACGGGGTAGTCAGCCCCAGCATTTT. Full variable domain (rest looked up from reference TRBV28 and TRBJ1-5): DVKVTQSSRYLVKRTGEKVFLECVQDMDHENMFWYRQDPGLGLRLIYFSYDVKMKEKGDIPEGYSVSREKKERFSLILESASTNQTSMYLCASSFLGRGSQPQHFGDGTRLSIL.

The genes are TRBV9 and TRBJ2-6; D gene unclear. The germline CDR1 and CDR2 sequences are SGDLS and YYNGEE. The CDR3 has 15 residues. Trimming cost V 2 bases and J 0 bases, with 6 bases left between them. The CDR3 spells CASSVGTSGANVLTF. The CDR3 nucleotides are TGTGCCAGCAGCGTCGGCACCTCTGGGGCCAACGTCCTGACTTTC.

The V call is TRBV5-1, the J call TRBJ2-7; 14 nucleotides agree with TRBD2. J gave up 4 bases and V 0 bases, and 6 bases lay outside the gene matches. Germline CDR1 is SGHRS and CDR2 is YFSETQ. The CDR3 totals 17 residues. The CDR3 coding sequence is TGCGCCAGCAGCTTGGCCGGGACTAGCGGGAGTAAATACGAGCAGTACTTC. Amino acid sequence: CASSLAGTSGSKYEQYF.

The gene calls are TRBV28 and TRBJ1-2; TRBD1 matches at 7 bases. V was clipped by 7 bases and J by 4 bases; unmatched bases: 6. The CDR3 is 13 amino acids. The V gene's germline CDR1 is MDHEN and CDR2 SYDVKM. Here the CDR3 DNA reads TGTGCCAGCACGTCCGGGACAGTCTATGGCTACACCTTC. It codes for CASTSGTVYGYTF.

This chain joins TRBV5-1 and TRBJ2-3; unclear D gene. The CDR3 extends over 12 amino acids. Germline-derived CDR1 and CDR2 are SGHRS and YFSETQ. V was clipped by 0 bases and J by 13 bases, with 12 bases between them. CDR3 nucleotide sequence: TGCGCCAGCAGCTTGGATGTCTCCAGGAAGTATTTT. This encodes CASSLDVSRKYF.

The rearrangement joins TRBV5-1 to TRBJ1-1, with TRBD1 matching over 8 bases. V was clipped by 0 bases and J by 10 bases; unmatched bases: 5. The CDR3 is made up of 13 amino acids. The germline CDR1 and CDR2 sequences are SGHRS and YFSETQ. The DNA of the CDR3 is TGCGCCAGCAGCTTGGGACAGGGGACAGGAGCTTTCTTT. This gives the protein CASSLGQGTGAFF.

This chain connects TRBV6-1 to TRBJ2-3; 11 bases are shared with TRBD2. The CDR3 runs to 17 residues. Trimming removed 4 bases from V and 4 bases from J; junction bases left unmatched: 10. The germline V gene has CDR1 MNHNS and CDR2 SASEGT. CDR3 region: CASSGGRVSGRADTQYF. CDR3 nucleotides: TGTGCCAGCAGTGGGGGAAGGGTTAGCGGGAGGGCAGATACGCAGTATTTT.

The V gene is TRBV5-5, the J gene TRBJ1-5; unclear D gene. CDR1 and CDR2 from the germline V gene are SGHKS and YYEKEE (reference sequence). The V end was cut by 3 bases, the J end by 0 bases, with 10 bases between. CDR3 length equals 15 residues. This chain's CDR3 is CASSSSVFSNQPQHF. CDR3 coding DNA: TGTGCCAGCAGCTCTTCGGTCTTTAGCAATCAGCCCCAGCATTTT.

V usage is TRBV2 and J usage is TRBJ1-3, with a tentative D call TRBD1 (5 bases). The V gene lost 7 bases and the J gene lost 0 bases, with 13 bases spanning the gap. Germline-derived CDR1 and CDR2 are SNHLY and FYNNEI. The CDR3 runs 15 residues. This CDR3 is CASTGGANSGNTIYF. Here the CDR3 DNA reads TGTGCCAGCACTGGGGGTGCCAACTCTGGAAACACCATATATTTT.

CDR3 sequence: CASSPRAGYGYTF. In nucleotides, the CDR3 is TGTGCCAGCAGCCCCAGGGCGGGCTATGGCTACACCTTC. V gene TRBV7-3 combines with J gene TRBJ1-2, with a tentative D call TRBD1 (5 bases). Trimming stripped 5 bases from V and 4 bases from J, with 11 bases between. The V gene's germline CDR1 is SGHTA and CDR2 FQGTGA. The CDR3 length is 13 residues.

DNA of the CDR3: TGTGCCAGCAGTGAAGCAGTAGGGTTTAGCACTGAAGCTTTCTTT. This encodes CASSEAVGFSTEAFF. The chain has TRBV6-1 and TRBJ1-1; D is ambiguous. V lost 0 bases, J lost 4 bases, and 12 bases lay in between. The CDR3 length is 15 residues. Germline CDR1 is MNHNS and CDR2 is SASEGT.

This clone is a singleton in its sample. This rearrangement joins TRBV13 to TRBJ1-2; possibly TRBD1 for D (6 bases). The germline CDR1 and CDR2 sequences are PRHDT and FYEKMQ (reference sequence). The CDR3 runs to 15 residues. Between the trimmed V and J ends, which lost 5 bases and 2 bases, there was a span of 15 bases. The CDR3, as DNA: TGTGCCAGCAGCATTTCAGGGGTTTTCAACTATGGCTACACCTTC. Residues: CASSISGVFNYGYTF.

About this clone itself: Within the sample, other DNA sequences also encode this same CDR3. The chain combines TRBV5-1 with TRBJ2-5; D unresolved. V dropped 2 bases and J dropped 5 bases, with 7 bases sitting between them. From germline, CDR1 is SGHRS and CDR2 YFSETQ. The CDR3 is 12 residues long. This chain's CDR3 is CASSFRDETQYF. CDR3 nucleotide sequence: TGCGCCAGCAGCTTTAGAGACGAGACCCAGTACTTC.

The chain links TRBV21-1 to TRBJ2-3; the table's TRBD2 call for D was not verified on the DNA. TRBV21-1 is a documented pseudogene. The CDR3 sequence is 20 residues long. Written as DNA, the CDR3 is TGTGCCAGCAGCCTCACAGAGGTAGCTAGCGGGGGGGCGGGGACAGATACGCAGTATTTT. Its protein product is CASSLTEVASGGAGTDTQYF.